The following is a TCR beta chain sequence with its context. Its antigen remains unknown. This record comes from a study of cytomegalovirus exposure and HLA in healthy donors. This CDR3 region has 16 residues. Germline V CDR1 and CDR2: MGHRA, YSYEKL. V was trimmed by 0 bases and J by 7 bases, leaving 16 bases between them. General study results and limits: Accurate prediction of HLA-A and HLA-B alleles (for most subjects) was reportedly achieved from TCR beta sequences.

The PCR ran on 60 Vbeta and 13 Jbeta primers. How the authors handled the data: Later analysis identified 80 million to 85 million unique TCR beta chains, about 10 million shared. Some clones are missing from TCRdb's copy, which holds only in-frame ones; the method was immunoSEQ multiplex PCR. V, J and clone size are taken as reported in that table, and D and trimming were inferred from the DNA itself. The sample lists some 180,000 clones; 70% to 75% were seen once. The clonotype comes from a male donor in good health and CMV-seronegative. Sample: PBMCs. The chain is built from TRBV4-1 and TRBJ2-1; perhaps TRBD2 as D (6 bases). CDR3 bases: TGCGCCAGCAGCCAAGATCCAACGGGACTCAGTAATGAGCAGTTCTTC. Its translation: CASSQDPTGLSNEQFF.